This TCR beta chain was profiled in a study of cytomegalovirus exposure and HLA in healthy donors. Primers for the PCR totalled 60 Vbeta and 13 Jbeta. Original analysis: Counted up in a later analysis, unique TCR beta chains came to some 75 million, with around 12 million shared. Some clones are missing from TCRdb's copy, which holds only in-frame ones; the method was immunoSEQ multiplex PCR. The V and J calls and the clone size are those of that table, but D and trimming were determined from the DNA. The sample has fewer than 65,000 clones, around four fifths seen once. The CDR3 totals 17 residues. The trim removed 1 base at V and 4 bases at J, leaving 11 bases unmatched. Germline loops: CDR1 SGHVS, CDR2 FQNEAQ. It was healthy bone marrow donors who served as donors.

This sequence joins TRBV7-8 and TRBJ2-3, with 7 bases identical to TRBD2. The sequenced material came from PBMCs. The sequence was collected from a man between 25 and 39 years old in good health and CMV-seronegative. CDR3 coding DNA: TGTGCCAGCAGCTTAGATAGCCGGAGGACTAGGGCAGATACGCAGTATTTT. This gives the protein CASSLDSRRTRADTQYF.